This TCR beta chain was profiled in a study of tumor-infiltrating lymphocytes in primary liver carcinoma. As regards this clonotype: What it binds is unknown. It is likely a read error, because the conserved phenylalanine at the end of the CDR3 is missing.

Notes on the study in general: Only about 8-25% of top clones occurred in every one of the five tumor regions. With p = 0.039, the top-250-clone fraction in tumors significantly exceeded that in blood.

The tissue used was unsorted bulk material of roughly 17-34 mg. RNA and DNA were co-extracted from it with the AllPrep DNA/RNA mini kit. Infection with HBV was chronic in patients; they were treatment-naive. The investigators made TCR beta cDNA from roughly 0.55 ug total RNA, using a constant-region primer. Modified slightly, ARM-PCR produced TCR beta libraries over three nested multiplex PCR rounds. The two initial PCR rounds, around 11 cycles each, used TRBV1-TRBV30 forward and C-beta reverse primers. TCRdb reprocessed the multiplex PCR reads via MiXCR and lists one record per CDR3 protein. Here the sample spans 50,000 to 60,000 distinct CDR3 sequences, about 77% being singletons. The ends lost 5 bases at V and 4 bases at J; junction bases unmatched: 12. The CDR3 has 17 amino acids. Germline V gene lookup returns CDR1 SGHAT and CDR2 FQDESV (reference sequence).

This clonotype was obtained from a man in his forties with primary liver carcinoma and hepatitis B virus infection. This sequence joins TRBV11-1 and TRBJ2-4, with 9 bases identical to TRBD1. The sample comprised liver tumor tissue from sampling region 5. Documented subset: tumor region T5, tumor centre. CDR3 bases: TGTGCCAGCAGCCCTCCGGGACAGGGAGCATCAAAAAACATTCAGTACTAT. It codes for CASSPPGQGASKNIQYY.